This paragraph reports one T cell receptor beta chain. The antigen is unknown. CDR3 size: 15 residues. Per the germline V gene, CDR1 is LNHDA and CDR2 is SQIVND (reference sequence). V dropped 4 bases and J dropped 2 bases, with 14 bases sitting between them. The data were obtained in a study of OX40 agonist ivuxolimab in advanced cancers. Data came from immunoSEQ multiplex PCR; TCRdb stores just in-frame clones and leaves some out. The sample holds about 20,000 clones, about 86% seen once. General study points: Clonal expansion in partial responders at 0.1-3.0 mg/kg ranked among the lowest.

The material was CD4+ or CD8+ T cells sorted from blood, obtained in a trial of the OX40 agonist ivuxolimab. The gene calls are TRBV19 and TRBJ2-5; D may be TRBD1 or TRBD2 (5 bases each). The origin of this receptor is an adult with an advanced solid tumor such as melanoma, head and neck, liver or kidney cancer. The CDR3 DNA reads as TGTGCCAGTAGTAGAGGCCCGGGGCTACAAGAGACCCAGTACTTC. Translation: CASSRGPGLQETQYF.